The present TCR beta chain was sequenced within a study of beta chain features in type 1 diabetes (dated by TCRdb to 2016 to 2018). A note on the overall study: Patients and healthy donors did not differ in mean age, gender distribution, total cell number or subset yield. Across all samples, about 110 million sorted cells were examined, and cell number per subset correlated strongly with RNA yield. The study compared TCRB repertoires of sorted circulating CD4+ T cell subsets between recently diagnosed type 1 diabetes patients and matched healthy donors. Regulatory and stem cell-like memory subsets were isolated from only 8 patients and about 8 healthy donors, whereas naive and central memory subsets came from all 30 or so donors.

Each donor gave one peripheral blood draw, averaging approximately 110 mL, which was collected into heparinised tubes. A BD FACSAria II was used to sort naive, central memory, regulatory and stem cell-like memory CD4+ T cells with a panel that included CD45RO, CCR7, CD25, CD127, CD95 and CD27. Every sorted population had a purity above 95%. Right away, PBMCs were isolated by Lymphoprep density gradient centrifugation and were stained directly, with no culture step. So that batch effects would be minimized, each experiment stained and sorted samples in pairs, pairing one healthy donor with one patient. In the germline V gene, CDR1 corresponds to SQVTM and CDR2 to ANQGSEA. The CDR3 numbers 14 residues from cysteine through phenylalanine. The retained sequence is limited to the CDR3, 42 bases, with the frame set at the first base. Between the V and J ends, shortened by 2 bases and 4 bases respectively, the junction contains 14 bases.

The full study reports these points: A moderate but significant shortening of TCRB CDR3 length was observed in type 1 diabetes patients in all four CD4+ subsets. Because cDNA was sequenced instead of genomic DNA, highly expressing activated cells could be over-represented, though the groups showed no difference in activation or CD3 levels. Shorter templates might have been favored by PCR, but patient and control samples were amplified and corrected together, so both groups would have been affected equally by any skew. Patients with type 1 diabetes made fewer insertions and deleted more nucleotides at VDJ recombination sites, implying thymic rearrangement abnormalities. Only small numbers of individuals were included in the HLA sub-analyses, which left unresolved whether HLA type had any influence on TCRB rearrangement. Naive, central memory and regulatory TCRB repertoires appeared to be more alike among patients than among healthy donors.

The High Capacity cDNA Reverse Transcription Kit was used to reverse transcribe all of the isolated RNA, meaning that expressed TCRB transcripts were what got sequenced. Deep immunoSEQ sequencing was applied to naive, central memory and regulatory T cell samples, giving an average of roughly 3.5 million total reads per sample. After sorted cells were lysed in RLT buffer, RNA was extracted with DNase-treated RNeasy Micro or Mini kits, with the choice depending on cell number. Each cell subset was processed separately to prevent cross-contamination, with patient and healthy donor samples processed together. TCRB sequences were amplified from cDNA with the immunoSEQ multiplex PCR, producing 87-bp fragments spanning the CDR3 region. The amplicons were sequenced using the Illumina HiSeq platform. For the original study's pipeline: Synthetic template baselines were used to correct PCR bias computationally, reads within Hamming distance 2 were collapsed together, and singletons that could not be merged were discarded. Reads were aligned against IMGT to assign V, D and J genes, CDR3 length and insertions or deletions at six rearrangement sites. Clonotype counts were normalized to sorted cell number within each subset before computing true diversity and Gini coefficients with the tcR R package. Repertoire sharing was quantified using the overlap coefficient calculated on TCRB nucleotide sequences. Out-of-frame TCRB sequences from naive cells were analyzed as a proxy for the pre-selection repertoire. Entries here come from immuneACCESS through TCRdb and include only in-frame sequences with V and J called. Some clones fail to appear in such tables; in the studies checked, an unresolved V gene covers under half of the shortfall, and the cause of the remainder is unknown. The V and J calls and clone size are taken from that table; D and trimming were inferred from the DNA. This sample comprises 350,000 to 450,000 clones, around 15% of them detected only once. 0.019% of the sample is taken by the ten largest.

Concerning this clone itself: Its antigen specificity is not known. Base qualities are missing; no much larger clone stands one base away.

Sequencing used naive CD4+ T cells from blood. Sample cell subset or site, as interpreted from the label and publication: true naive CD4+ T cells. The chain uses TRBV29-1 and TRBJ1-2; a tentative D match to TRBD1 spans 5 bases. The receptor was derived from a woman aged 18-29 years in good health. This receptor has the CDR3 CSVEQRGLRYGYTF. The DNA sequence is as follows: TGCAGCGTTGAACAGAGGGGACTCCGCTATGGCTACACCTTC.